This paragraph covers one TCR beta chain sequence. Its target is not known. This sample is part of a study of T cell responses to AZD1222 COVID-19 vaccine. Findings and caveats of the study: Baseline antibody screening turned up just six or seven seropositive AZD1222 recipients.

After removal of 3 bases from V and 1 base from J, the junction contained 4 bases not matched to a gene. This CDR3 has 15 amino acids. Germline V gives CDR1 MGHRA, CDR2 YSYEKL. TCRdb's copy holds only in-frame clones and misses some; the assay was immunoSEQ multiplex PCR. This sample has under 80,000 clones, with 70% to 90% found just once. The sample in question was peripheral blood, obtained 28 days after the second AZD1222 dose. The origin of this receptor is an adult who received the AZD1222 COVID-19 vaccine. The chain carries TRBV4-1 and TRBJ2-3, with 7 bases fitting TRBD2. CDR3 in amino acids: CASSQETSGTDTQYF. The CDR3 DNA sequence: TGCGCCAGCAGCCAGGAAACTAGCGGCACAGATACGCAGTATTTT.